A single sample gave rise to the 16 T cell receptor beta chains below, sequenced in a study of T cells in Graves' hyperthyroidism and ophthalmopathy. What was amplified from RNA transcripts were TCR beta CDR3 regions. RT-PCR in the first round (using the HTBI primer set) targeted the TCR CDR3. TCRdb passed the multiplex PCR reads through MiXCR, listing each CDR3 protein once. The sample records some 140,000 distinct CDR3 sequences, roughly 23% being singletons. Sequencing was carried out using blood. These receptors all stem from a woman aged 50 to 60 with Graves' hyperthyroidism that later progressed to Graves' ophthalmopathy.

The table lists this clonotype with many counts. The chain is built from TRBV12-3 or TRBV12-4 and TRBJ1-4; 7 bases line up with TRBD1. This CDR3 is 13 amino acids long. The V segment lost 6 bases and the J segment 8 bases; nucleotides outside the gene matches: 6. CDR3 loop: CASSLRTGEKLFF. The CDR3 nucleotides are TGTGCCAGCAGCCTCCGGACAGGCGAAAAACTGTTTTTT.

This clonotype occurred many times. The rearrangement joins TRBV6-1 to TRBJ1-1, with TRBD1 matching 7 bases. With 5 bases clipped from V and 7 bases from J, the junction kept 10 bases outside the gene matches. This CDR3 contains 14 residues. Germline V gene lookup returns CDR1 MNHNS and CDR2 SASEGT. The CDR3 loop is CASSPTGTPVEAFF. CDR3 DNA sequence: TGTGCCAGCAGTCCGACAGGGACTCCGGTTGAAGCTTTCTTT.

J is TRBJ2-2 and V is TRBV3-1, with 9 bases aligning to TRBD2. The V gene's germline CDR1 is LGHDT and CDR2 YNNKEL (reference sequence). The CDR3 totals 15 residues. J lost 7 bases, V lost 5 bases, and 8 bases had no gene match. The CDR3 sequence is CASSSQVAGDGELFF. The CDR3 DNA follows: TGTGCCAGCAGCAGCCAGGTAGCGGGAGACGGGGAGCTGTTTTTT.

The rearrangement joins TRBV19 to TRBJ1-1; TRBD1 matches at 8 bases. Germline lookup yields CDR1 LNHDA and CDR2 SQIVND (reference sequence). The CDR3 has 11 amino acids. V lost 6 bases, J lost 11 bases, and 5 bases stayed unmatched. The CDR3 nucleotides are TGTGCCAGTAGCAAGACAGGGGTGGCTTTCTTT. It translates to CASSKTGVAFF. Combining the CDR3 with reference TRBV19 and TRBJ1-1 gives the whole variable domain DGGITQSPKYLFRKEGQNVTLSCEQNLNHDAMYWYRQDPGQGLRLIYYSQIVNDFQKGDIAEGYSVSREKKESFPLTVTSAQKNPTAFYLCASSKTGVAFFGQGTRLTVV.

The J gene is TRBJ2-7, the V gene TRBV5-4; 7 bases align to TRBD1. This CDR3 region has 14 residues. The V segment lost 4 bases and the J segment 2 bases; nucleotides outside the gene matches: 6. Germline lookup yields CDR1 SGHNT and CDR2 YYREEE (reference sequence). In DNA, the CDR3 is TGTGCCAGCAGCCTGCAGGGGGTAGCCTACGAGCAGTACTTC. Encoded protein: CASSLQGVAYEQYF.

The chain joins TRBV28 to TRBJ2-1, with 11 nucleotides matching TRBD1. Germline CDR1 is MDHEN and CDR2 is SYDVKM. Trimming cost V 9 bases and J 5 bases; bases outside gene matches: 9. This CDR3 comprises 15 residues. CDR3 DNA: TGTGCCAGTAGTATCCGGACAGGGGGCGACAATGAGCAGTTCTTC. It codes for CASSIRTGGDNEQFF.

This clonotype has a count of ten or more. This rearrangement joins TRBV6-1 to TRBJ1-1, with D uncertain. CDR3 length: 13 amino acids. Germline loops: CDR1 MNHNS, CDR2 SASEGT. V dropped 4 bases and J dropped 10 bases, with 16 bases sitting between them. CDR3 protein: CASSVGGGGGAFF. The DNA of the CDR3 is TGTGCCAGCAGTGTGGGAGGAGGAGGAGGAGCTTTCTTT.

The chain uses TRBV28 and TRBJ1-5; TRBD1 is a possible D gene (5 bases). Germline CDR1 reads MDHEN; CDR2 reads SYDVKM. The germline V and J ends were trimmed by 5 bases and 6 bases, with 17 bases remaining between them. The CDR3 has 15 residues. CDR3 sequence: CASSLLTGNRQPQHF. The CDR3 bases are TGTGCCAGCAGTCTACTAACAGGTAATCGTCAGCCCCAGCATTTT. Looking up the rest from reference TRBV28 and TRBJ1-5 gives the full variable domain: DVKVTQSSRYLVKRTGEKVFLECVQDMDHENMFWYRQDPGLGLRLIYFSYDVKMKEKGDIPEGYSVSREKKERFSLILESASTNQTSMYLCASSLLTGNRQPQHFGDGTRLSIL.

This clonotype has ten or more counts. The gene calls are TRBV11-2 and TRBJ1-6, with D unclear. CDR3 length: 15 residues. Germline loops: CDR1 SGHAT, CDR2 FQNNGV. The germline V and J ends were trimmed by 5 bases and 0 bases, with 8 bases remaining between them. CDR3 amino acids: CASSQSSSYNSPLHF. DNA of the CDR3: TGTGCCAGCAGCCAATCCAGCTCCTATAATTCACCCCTCCACTTT.

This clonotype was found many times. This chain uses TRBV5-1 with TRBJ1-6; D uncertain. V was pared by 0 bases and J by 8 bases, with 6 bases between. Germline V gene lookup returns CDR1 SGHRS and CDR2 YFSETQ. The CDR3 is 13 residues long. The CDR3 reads CASSLDGYSPLHF. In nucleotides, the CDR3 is TGCGCCAGCAGCTTGGATGGGTATTCACCCCTCCACTTT.

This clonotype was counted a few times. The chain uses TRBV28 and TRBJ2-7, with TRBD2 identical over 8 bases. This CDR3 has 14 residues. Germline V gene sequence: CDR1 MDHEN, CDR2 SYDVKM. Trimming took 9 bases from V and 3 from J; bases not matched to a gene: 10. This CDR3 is CASSQRGKLYEQYF. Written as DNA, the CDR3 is TGTGCCAGTTCGCAGCGGGGGAAGCTCTACGAGCAGTACTTC.

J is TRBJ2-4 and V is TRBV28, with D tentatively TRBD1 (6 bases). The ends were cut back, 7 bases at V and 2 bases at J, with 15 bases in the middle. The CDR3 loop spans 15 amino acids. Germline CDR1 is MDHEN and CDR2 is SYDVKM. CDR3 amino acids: CASTPPGTSKNIQYF. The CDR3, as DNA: TGTGCCAGCACCCCCCCCGGGACATCCAAAAACATTCAGTACTTC.

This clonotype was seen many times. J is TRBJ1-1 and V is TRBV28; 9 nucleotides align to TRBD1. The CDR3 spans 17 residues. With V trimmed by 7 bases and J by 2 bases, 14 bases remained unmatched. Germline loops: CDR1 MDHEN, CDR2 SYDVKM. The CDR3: CASIATGTGYSNTEAFF. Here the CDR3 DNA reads TGTGCCAGCATCGCTACCGGGACAGGGTATAGCAACACTGAAGCTTTCTTT.

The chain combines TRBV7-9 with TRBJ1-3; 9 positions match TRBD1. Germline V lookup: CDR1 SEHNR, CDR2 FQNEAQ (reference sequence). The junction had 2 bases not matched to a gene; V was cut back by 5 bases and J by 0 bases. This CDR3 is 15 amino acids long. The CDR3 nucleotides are TGTGCCAGCAGCCTGACAGGGGGCTCTGGAAACACCATATATTTT. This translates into CASSLTGGSGNTIYF.

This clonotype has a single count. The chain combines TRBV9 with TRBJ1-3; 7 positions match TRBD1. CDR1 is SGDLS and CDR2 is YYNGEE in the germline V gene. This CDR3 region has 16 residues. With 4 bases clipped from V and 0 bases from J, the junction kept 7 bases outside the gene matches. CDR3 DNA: TGTGCCAGCAGCCAAAAGGGACAGACCTCTGGAAACACCATATATTTT. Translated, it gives CASSQKGQTSGNTIYF.

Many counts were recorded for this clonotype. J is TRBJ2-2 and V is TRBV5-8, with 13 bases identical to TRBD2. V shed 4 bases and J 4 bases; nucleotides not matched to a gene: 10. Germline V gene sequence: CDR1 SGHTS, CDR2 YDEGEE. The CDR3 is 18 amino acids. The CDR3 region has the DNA TGTGCCAGCAGCCCGGGAAAACTAGCGGGAGGGCGCACCGGGGAGCTGTTTTTT. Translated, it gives CASSPGKLAGGRTGELFF.